These 28 T cell receptor beta chains share one sample of origin, sequenced in a study of PD-1 blockade in classical Hodgkin lymphoma (dated by TCRdb to 2018 to 2020). The library was obtained by the immunoSEQ multiplex PCR assay. TCRdb carries this immuneACCESS record with in-frame sequences only. Its versions omit some clonotypes, under half of them owing to an unresolved V gene in the studies checked, with the rest unexplained. In all, the sample holds about 39,000 clones, and 77% of those were seen once. 9.8% of the sample comes from the top ten. The time point label, read with the paper, signifies: cycle 4 day 1 (C4D1), after six to seven weeks of nivolumab. Every trial patient had relapsed following autologous stem cell transplantation, and prior brentuximab vedotin exposure was what differed among cohorts A, B and C. The material was peripheral blood mononuclear cells (PBMCs), obtained before the fourth cycle of nivolumab. The receptors originated from a human donor with classical Hodgkin lymphoma.

This clone was counted between two and nine times. At one boundary the junction diverges from the germline segment, which might be a read error. The chain carries TRBV9 and TRBJ2-2; perhaps D is TRBD1 or TRBD2 (5 bases each). Germline assignment: CDR1 SGDLS and CDR2 YYNGEE. The CDR3 consists of 15 residues. CDR3 loop: CASSVLGRDPGELFF. The CDR3 bases are TGTGCCAGCAGCGTCCTTGGCCGGGACCCCGGTGAGCTGTTTTTT.

The rearrangement joins TRBV19 to TRBJ1-6; D is undetermined. The V end lost 0 bases, the J end lost 6 bases, and 3 bases lay between the germline ends. The CDR3 is 13 residues long. Germline V lookup: CDR1 LNHDA, CDR2 SQIVND (reference sequence). CDR3 loop: CASSIDSNSPLHF. The CDR3 nucleotides are TGTGCCAGTAGTATAGACAGTAATTCACCCCTCCACTTT.

The chain links TRBV27 to TRBJ1-2; D is unclear. Germline CDR1 MNHEY, CDR2 SMNVEV (reference sequence). The CDR3 contains 14 residues. The V end lost 5 bases, the J end lost 0 bases, and 10 bases lay between the germline ends. CDR3 nucleotide sequence: TGTGCCAGCAGTCCGCTACCGTCTAACTATGGCTACACCTTC. Its protein is CASSPLPSNYGYTF.

The chain is built from TRBV4-1 and TRBJ1-2; 12 bases align to TRBD1. Germline CDR1 MGHRA, CDR2 YSYEKL. Trimming at V came to 4 bases and at J to 8 bases, leaving 14 bases not matched to a gene. The CDR3 is 17 residues long. The chain's CDR3 is CASSLNPTGQGAKGYTF. The DNA of the CDR3 is TGCGCCAGCAGCCTTAATCCTACGGGACAGGGGGCAAAAGGCTACACCTTC.

The chain links TRBV9 to TRBJ2-3; TRBD2 matches 7 bases. J lost 1 base, V lost 3 bases, and 5 bases had no gene match. The length of the CDR3 is 15 residues. Per the germline V gene, CDR1 is SGDLS and CDR2 is YYNGEE. The DNA of the CDR3 is TGTGCCAGCAGCGCTTATGCGGGGGGCACAGATACGCAGTATTTT. Translated, it gives CASSAYAGGTDTQYF.

This clone was seen a single time. This chain links TRBV11-2 with TRBJ2-3; no definite D call. V was trimmed by 4 bases and J by 4 bases, leaving 3 bases between them. This CDR3 comprises 11 residues. Germline V CDR1 and CDR2: SGHAT, FQNNGV. The CDR3 DNA is TGTGCCAGCAGCTCCCCAGATACGCAGTATTTT. Amino acid sequence: CASSSPDTQYF.

The rearrangement links TRBV15 to TRBJ2-7; D remains ambiguous. There are 18 residues in the CDR3. Between the trimmed V and J ends, which lost 0 bases and 2 bases, there was a span of 20 bases. Germline V lookup: CDR1 LNHNV, CDR2 YYDKDF (reference sequence). The CDR3 sequence is CATSRDLSGLYLTYEQYF. The CDR3 DNA is TGTGCCACCAGCAGAGATCTCAGTGGCCTTTACTTAACCTACGAGCAGTACTTC.

This clone was observed once. The chain joins TRBV27 to TRBJ2-3; a possible D gene is TRBD1 (6 bases). Trimming took off 6 bases at V and 2 bases at J, with 12 bases between the two ends. Looked up from germline, CDR1 is MNHEY and CDR2 is SMNVEV (reference sequence). This CDR3 has 14 amino acids. CDR3 sequence reads: CASSHRQDTDTQYF. CDR3 DNA sequence: TGTGCCAGCAGCCACCGACAGGACACAGATACGCAGTATTTT.

V gene TRBV5-8 combines with J gene TRBJ1-6; D not certain. Germline V CDR1 and CDR2: SGHTS, YDEGEE. V was shortened by 0 bases and J by 0 bases, with 10 bases between the two germline ends. This CDR3 has 17 residues. The CDR3 sequence is CASSLATHSSYNSPLHF. CDR3 DNA sequence: TGTGCCAGCAGCTTGGCGACCCACAGCTCCTATAATTCACCCCTCCACTTT.

The chain uses TRBV18 and TRBJ2-7, with 7 bases identical to TRBD2. CDR3 length: 13 amino acids. Germline CDR1 reads KGHSH; CDR2 reads LQKENI. V was clipped by 3 bases and J by 2 bases; unmatched bases: 1. The CDR3 loop reads CASSPGTTYEQYF. CDR3 nucleotides: TGTGCCAGCTCACCCGGGACTACCTACGAGCAGTACTTC.

This chain links TRBV6-5 with TRBJ1-1, with D perhaps matching TRBD1 (5 bases). Germline lookup yields CDR1 MNHEY and CDR2 SVGAGI. V dropped 7 bases and J dropped 1 base, with 13 bases sitting between them. The CDR3 contains 14 residues. The CDR3 bases are TGTGCCAGCAAAAGGGACGGAGCGAACACTGAAGCTTTCTTT. Amino acids: CASKRDGANTEAFF.

The rearrangement uses TRBV28 and TRBJ2-2; 7 positions match TRBD1. This CDR3 spans 11 amino acids. V trimming: 7 bases; J trimming: 11 bases; junction bases outside the gene matches: 4. The germline V gene has CDR1 MDHEN and CDR2 SYDVKM. CDR3 amino acids: CASTRDSELFF. Here the CDR3 DNA reads TGTGCCAGCACTCGGGACAGTGAGCTGTTTTTT. The full variable domain, in which reference TRBV28 and TRBJ2-2 provide the parts outside the CDR3, is DVKVTQSSRYLVKRTGEKVFLECVQDMDHENMFWYRQDPGLGLRLIYFSYDVKMKEKGDIPEGYSVSREKKERFSLILESASTNQTSMYLCASTRDSELFFGEGSRLTVL.

The chain carries TRBV7-3 and TRBJ2-3, with D unclear. The length of the CDR3 is 12 residues. V was cut by 2 bases and J by 9 bases, with 9 bases left in between. Germline loops: CDR1 SGHTA, CDR2 FQGTGA. The chain's CDR3 is CASSLHLGTQYF. The CDR3 nucleotides are TGTGCCAGCAGCTTACACCTTGGGACGCAGTATTTT.

V and J are TRBV29-1 and TRBJ1-1, with D perhaps TRBD1 (5 bases). Trimming removed 6 bases at V and 3 bases at J, with 17 bases between. CDR3 length: 14 residues. Germline CDR1 and CDR2: SQVTM and ANQGSEA. The CDR3 is CSVTPSRRDTEAFF. The CDR3 region has the DNA TGCAGCGTGACCCCGTCCCGCAGGGACACTGAAGCTTTCTTT.

This clone is labeled medium-sized. The CDR3 reads CASSLGDRRSFYEQYF. DNA of the CDR3: TGTGCCAGCAGCTTAGGTGACAGAAGGTCCTTCTACGAGCAGTACTTC. This chain joins TRBV7-9 and TRBJ2-7, with D possibly being TRBD1 (5 bases). CDR3 size: 16 residues. Germline V gene sequence: CDR1 SEHNR, CDR2 FQNEAQ (reference sequence). Trimming pared 1 base from V and 3 bases from J, leaving 16 bases between.

J is TRBJ1-3 and V is TRBV4-2; D is ambiguous. Germline V gene lookup returns CDR1 LGHNA and CDR2 YNFKEQ. This CDR3 is 15 amino acids long. Trimming left V 3 bases short and J 2 bases short, with 11 bases between. This chain's CDR3 is CASSQTLGPGNTIYF. In DNA form, the CDR3 reads TGTGCCAGCAGCCAGACATTGGGCCCTGGAAACACCATATATTTT.

The chain recombines TRBV29-1 with TRBJ2-5; D gene ambiguous. The CDR3 extends over 10 amino acids. Per germline, CDR1 SQVTM and CDR2 ANQGSEA. V was clipped by 4 bases and J by 1 base, with 1 base between them. The CDR3 is CSVAQETQYF. CDR3 bases: TGCAGCGTTGCCCAAGAGACCCAGTACTTC. Combining the CDR3 with reference TRBV29-1 and TRBJ2-5 gives the whole variable domain SAVISQKPSRDICQRGTSLTIQCQVDSQVTMMFWYRQQPGQSLTLIATANQGSEATYESGFVIDKFPISRPNLTFSTLTVSNMSPEDSSIYLCSVAQETQYFGPGTRLLVL.

This sequence joins TRBV14 and TRBJ1-6, with a weak D call TRBD1 (5 bases). Germline V CDR1 and CDR2: SGHDN, FVKESK. The CDR3 is 15 amino acids. The V gene lost 0 bases and the J gene lost 10 bases, with 13 bases spanning the gap. The CDR3 nucleotides read TGTGCCAGCAGCCAAGATCCACCGGGACGATCACCCCTCCACTTT. Its protein product is CASSQDPPGRSPLHF.

CDR3 bases: TGTGCCAGCAGTACTTCCAGGGGTCCCAACACTGAAGCTTTCTTT. The encoded protein is CASSTSRGPNTEAFF. This rearrangement joins TRBV2 to TRBJ1-1; D is possibly TRBD1 (6 bases). The CDR3 covers 15 residues. V lost 5 bases and J lost 2, with 15 bases in between. Germline-derived CDR1 and CDR2 are SNHLY and FYNNEI.

The gene calls are TRBV6-1 and TRBJ2-5; possibly TRBD2 for D (7 bases). This CDR3 has 16 residues. Germline V gene data show CDR1 as MNHNS and CDR2 as SASEGT. V dropped 4 bases and J dropped 2 bases, with 17 bases sitting between them. In nucleotides, the CDR3 is TGTGCCAGCAGTGCCGGCTTCGGGGGGCGGCAAGAGACCCAGTACTTC. This codes for CASSAGFGGRQETQYF.

The chain links TRBV5-1 to TRBJ1-2; D remains unclear. The CDR3 length is 14 residues. Germline CDR1 is SGHRS and CDR2 is YFSETQ. Trimming shortened V by 4 bases and J by 4 bases, and 14 bases separated the two germline ends. CDR3 residues: CASSDPGSFYGYTF. Here the CDR3 DNA reads TGCGCCAGCAGCGACCCCGGGTCCTTCTATGGCTACACCTTC.

The chain uses TRBV6-4 and TRBJ1-5; 7 nucleotides align to TRBD1. The CDR3 totals 15 residues. J lost 0 bases, V lost 7 bases, and 6 bases had no gene match. Germline CDR1 is MRHNA and CDR2 is SNTAGT. The CDR3 nucleotides read TGTGCCAGCATTCTCACAGGGGATAGCAATCAGCCCCAGCATTTT. This gives the protein CASILTGDSNQPQHF.

This CDR3 is CASSHGTSVYNEQFF. In DNA, the CDR3 is TGTGCCAGCAGCCACGGGACTAGTGTCTACAATGAGCAGTTCTTC. The rearrangement joins TRBV11-2 to TRBJ2-1; 8 nucleotides align to TRBD2. The CDR3 covers 15 residues. Germline V lookup: CDR1 SGHAT, CDR2 FQNNGV. Unmatched junction bases numbered 6, after V lost 5 bases and J lost 3 bases.

This chain links TRBV7-2 with TRBJ2-3; a possible D gene is TRBD2 (5 bases). There are 14 residues in the CDR3. The V and J ends lost 6 bases and 2 bases respectively, with 12 bases between them. The germline V gene encodes CDR1 SGHTA and CDR2 FQGNSA. This CDR3 is CASSAGTITDTQYF. In DNA, the CDR3 is TGTGCCAGCAGTGCGGGCACAATCACAGATACGCAGTATTTT.

The rearrangement uses TRBV11-2 and TRBJ1-6, with TRBD1 matching over 9 bases. Per germline, CDR1 SGHAT and CDR2 FQNNGV. V shed 4 bases and J 2 bases; nucleotides not matched to a gene: 6. This CDR3 has 17 residues. CDR3 sequence reads: CASSSIRDRAYNSPLHF. CDR3 nucleotides: TGTGCCAGCAGCTCCATCCGGGACAGGGCCTATAATTCACCCCTCCACTTT.

The DNA for the CDR3 is TGTGCCAGCAGCTATACTAGCGGGGGATACGAGCAGTACTTC. Its protein product is CASSYTSGGYEQYF. This chain uses TRBV5-6 with TRBJ2-7, with TRBD2 matching 11 bases. The V gene end was trimmed by 3 bases and the J gene end by 4 bases; junction bases not matched to a gene: 3. The CDR3 contains 14 residues. CDR1 is SGHDT and CDR2 is YYEEEE in the germline V gene. Full variable domain (missing parts from reference TRBV5-6 and TRBJ2-7): DAGVTQSPTHLIKTRGQQVTLRCSPKSGHDTVSWYQQALGQGPQFIFQYYEEEERQRGNFPDRFSGHQFPNYSSELNVNALLLGDSALYLCASSYTSGGYEQYFGPGTRLTVT.

This chain joins TRBV4-2 and TRBJ1-2; TRBD1 might be the D (5 bases). V was cut by 3 bases and J by 4 bases, with 12 bases left in between. Germline lookup yields CDR1 LGHNA and CDR2 YNFKEQ. This CDR3 is 14 amino acids long. CDR3 bases: TGTGCCAGCAGCCAGGACGACAGTTCCTATGGCTACACCTTC. Protein: CASSQDDSSYGYTF.

V and J are TRBV7-3 and TRBJ2-3; D possibly corresponds to TRBD1 (6 bases). This CDR3 has 15 residues. V gave up 8 bases and J gave up 10 bases, with 25 bases separating them. CDR1 and CDR2 from the germline V gene are SGHTA and FQGTGA. DNA of the CDR3: TGTGCCAGCTCCCCTGAGGGGGAATGGGGGCTTCCGCAGTATTTT. This encodes CASSPEGEWGLPQYF.